This entry features one TCR beta chain sequence. Its antigen remains unidentified. This CDR3 spans 16 amino acids. Trimming stripped 6 bases from V and 0 bases from J, with 17 bases between. Germline-derived CDR1 and CDR2 are SGHRS and YFSETQ. All patients experienced relapse after autologous stem cell transplantation, and brentuximab vedotin exposure was variable. This record comes from a study of PD-1 blockade in classical Hodgkin lymphoma. For the study at large: The patients were dosed with nivolumab 3 mg/kg, infused intravenously every 2 weeks.

Points from the study as a whole: Newly diagnosed patients were reported to exhibit reduced baseline TCR diversity relative to healthy donors.

The protocol was immunoSEQ multiplex PCR, while the TCRdb copy is restricted to in-frame clones and leaves out a portion. The table includes about 43,000 clones, around three quarters detected once. The origin of this receptor is a human donor with classical Hodgkin lymphoma. This specimen consisted of peripheral blood mononuclear cells (PBMCs), obtained before the second cycle of nivolumab. The rearrangement links TRBV5-1 to TRBJ2-3; D ambiguous. CDR3 in amino acids: CASTTTKLKSTDTQYF. The DNA for the CDR3 is TGCGCCAGCACCACTACAAAATTGAAGAGCACAGATACGCAGTATTTT.